The T cell receptor (beta chain) under discussion was sequenced for a study of blood T cell repertoires in COVID-19. On the study more broadly: Material from acute and convalescent COVID-19 was sourced from the United States, Italy and Spain. Nucleic acid was either cDNA or gDNA, and it came from T cells, B-cell-depleted T cells, or PBMCs.

V was trimmed by 0 bases and J by 2 bases, leaving 9 bases between them. CDR1 LNHNV and CDR2 YYDKDF come from the germline V gene (reference sequence). There are 15 residues in the CDR3. As processed by the authors: Using reference gene primer amplification, nucleated cell counts were estimated. The protocol was immunoSEQ multiplex PCR, while the TCRdb copy is restricted to in-frame clones and leaves out a portion. Clonal size and the V and J genes are those of that table, whereas D and trimming came from the DNA. Of 130,000 to 150,000 clones listed, roughly 77% are singletons. This chain links TRBV15 with TRBJ2-3; the D is unclear. The sample was peripheral blood. The clonotype comes from a man aged 55 to 69 with acute or convalescent COVID-19. The CDR3 DNA sequence: TGTGCCACCAGCAGAGAGTATAGTTTCACAGATACGCAGTATTTT. It is translated as CATSREYSFTDTQYF.